The 10 T cell receptor beta chains given below trace back to one sample, sequenced in a study of blood T cell repertoires in COVID-19. Sequenced by immunoSEQ multiplex PCR; TCRdb stores in-frame clones only, minus some. Here the sample spans 200,000 to 250,000 clones, about 85% being singletons. Sequenced: peripheral blood. The receptors shown here come from a man between 40 and 49 years old with acute or convalescent COVID-19.

The rearrangement uses TRBV6-6 and TRBJ2-3; 8 positions agree with TRBD2. This CDR3 has 14 residues. CDR1 and CDR2 (germline): MNHNY, SVGAGI (reference sequence). Losses at the gene ends were 6 bases for V and 4 bases for J; bases not matched to a gene: 6. The CDR3 sequence: CASSQGLGPDTQYF. Written as DNA, the CDR3 is TGTGCCAGCAGCCAGGGACTAGGTCCAGATACGCAGTATTTT.

The CDR3 reads CASSLGGVQPQHF. CDR3 in DNA: TGTGCCAGCTCTTTAGGGGGGGTTCAGCCCCAGCATTTT. This chain joins TRBV18 and TRBJ1-5; tentative D call: TRBD1 (6 bases). Germline V lookup: CDR1 KGHSH, CDR2 LQKENI. The V gene lost 6 bases and the J gene lost 6 bases, with 12 bases spanning the gap. The CDR3 consists of 13 residues.

The chain uses TRBV7-8 and TRBJ1-4; 9 bases align to TRBD1. CDR3 length equals 14 residues. The V gene end was trimmed by 5 bases and the J gene end by 13 bases; junction bases not matched to a gene: 11. Germline assignment: CDR1 SGHVS and CDR2 FQNEAQ. The CDR3 DNA reads as TGTGCCAGCAGCAACGGACAGGGGAACACTTTACTGTTTTTT. It translates to CASSNGQGNTLLFF.

The chain links TRBV6-6 to TRBJ2-5, with TRBD1 identical over 8 bases. The CDR3 totals 16 residues. The trim removed 0 bases at V and 5 bases at J, leaving 8 bases unmatched. Germline V gene data show CDR1 as MNHNY and CDR2 as SVGAGI (reference sequence). The CDR3 loop reads CASSYSGRGPGETQYF. The CDR3 coding sequence is TGTGCCAGCAGTTACTCAGGCAGGGGGCCGGGCGAGACCCAGTACTTC.

J is TRBJ2-1 and V is TRBV11-2; D is unclear. Between the trimmed V and J ends, which lost 2 bases and 9 bases, there was a span of 14 bases. The germline gives CDR1 SGHAT, CDR2 FQNNGV. This CDR3 has 14 residues. The CDR3, as DNA: TGTGCCAGCAGCTTACGGGTGGCAAGCCCTGAGCAGTTCTTC. The encoded protein is CASSLRVASPEQFF.

This clone showed up just a few times. The chain couples TRBV7-2 to TRBJ2-2; maybe TRBD1 (6 bases). The CDR3 extends over 14 amino acids. In germline, CDR1 is SGHTA, CDR2 FQGNSA. Trimming left V 4 bases short and J 7 bases short, with 13 bases between. CDR3 DNA sequence: TGTGCCAGCAGCTCGAACAACAGGGTCGGGGAGCTGTTTTTT. Amino acids: CASSSNNRVGELFF.

The chain has TRBV4-3 and TRBJ2-7; the match to TRBD1 covers 7 bases. The CDR3 sequence is 15 residues long. Germline V lookup: CDR1 LGHNA, CDR2 YSLEER. V was clipped by 2 bases and J by 3 bases; unmatched bases: 7. The CDR3 is CASSQRPGTDYEQYF. CDR3 in DNA: TGCGCCAGCAGCCAACGCCCCGGGACAGACTACGAGCAGTACTTC.

The V gene is TRBV7-2, the J gene TRBJ1-1; no firm D call. CDR1 and CDR2 (germline): SGHTA, FQGNSA. The CDR3 has 14 amino acids. The germline V and J ends were trimmed by 1 base and 3 bases, with 9 bases remaining between them. CDR3 residues: CASSLGGPYTEAFF. CDR3 sequence (DNA): TGTGCCAGCAGCTTAGGAGGGCCTTACACTGAAGCTTTCTTT.

In its sample, this clone was seen a few times. The chain is built from TRBV2 and TRBJ2-1; 12 bases align to TRBD2. Germline loops: CDR1 SNHLY, CDR2 FYNNEI. There are 15 residues in the CDR3. V dropped 4 bases and J dropped 4; count of bases not matched to a gene: 2. CDR3 sequence (DNA): TGTGCCAGCAGTGTGACTAGCGGGGGTTACAATGAGCAGTTCTTC. Protein product: CASSVTSGGYNEQFF. The full variable domain, rest sourced from reference TRBV2 and TRBJ2-1, is EPEVTQTPSHQVTQMGQEVILRCVPISNHLYFYWYRQILGQKVEFLVSFYNNEISEKSEIFDDQFSVERPDGSNFTLKIRSTKLEDSAMYFCASSVTSGGYNEQFFGPGTRLTVL.

This chain links TRBV5-4 with TRBJ1-1, with D unclear. The V gene's germline CDR1 is SGHNT and CDR2 YYREEE (reference sequence). V was shortened by 4 bases and J by 2 bases, with 15 bases between the two germline ends. The CDR3 loop spans 15 amino acids. The CDR3 region is CASSLGRQTNTEAFF. The CDR3 DNA reads TGTGCCAGCAGCCTAGGGAGACAAACAAACACTGAAGCTTTCTTT.